This TCR beta chain was observed in a study of blood T cell repertoires in COVID-19 (dated by TCRdb to about 2020). Regarding the complete study: The collaborator samples originated in the United States, Italy and Spain and spanned the acute and convalescent phases of COVID-19. The prospective study material was composed of cDNA or gDNA derived from T cells, B-cell-depleted T cells, or PBMCs. Deeply sampled blood TCRbeta repertoires from subjects exposed to, actively infected with, or recovered from COVID-19 were included in the dataset. The repertoires were released in a freely available public database intended as a resource for research on the immune response to SARS-CoV-2. The samples were drawn from two sources: the first 160 participants of the ongoing ImmuneRACE study, and 1,200 or so subjects contributed by 6 global collaborators. The sample metadata nearly always contained a de-identified subject ID, COVID-19 status, age in years and sex. Where available, HLA class I and class II types were taken from metadata supplied by the sample provider and were not determined by assay-based typing. The study at large found these results: Clinical and demographic metadata were provided uncurated, with the amount varying by source and participant.

In Seattle, one collaborating source enrolled patients while the infection was active and tracked those patients longitudinally over the course of disease. The collaborating institutions used their own protocols to collect whole blood in K2EDTA tubes. For TCRbeta analysis, collaborator samples were shipped as frozen whole blood, as isolated PBMCs, or as DNA extracted from either sample type. As for this clone: Its binding antigen is unknown. Base-call qualities are not available, and no considerably larger clone is one nucleotide away.

From cysteine to phenylalanine, the CDR3 is 13 amino acids long. Only the CDR3 region is kept as DNA, spanning 39 bases read in frame from base 1. The germline V gene specifies MNHEY as CDR1 and SVGAGI as CDR2. A distance of 8 bases separates the germline ends of V and J, which lose 2 bases and 4 bases respectively. The immunoSEQ Assay, a bias-controlled multiplex PCR, was used to amplify TCRbeta CDR3 regions from genomic DNA. The authors' pipeline ran thus. Within the assay, amplification of reference gene primers was used to estimate how many nucleated cells each sample contained. Sequence reads were collapsed and filtered to measure the absolute abundance of every unique TCRbeta CDR3 rearrangement. For each sample, productive Simpson clonality was calculated as the square root of Simpson's diversity index across productive rearrangements. Sourced from immuneACCESS, this table was stored by TCRdb with only in-frame sequences that have V and J called. A share of the clones is absent; for the studies checked, an unresolved V gene accounts for under half, and the remainder has no known explanation. Clonal size and the V and J genes are those of that table, whereas D and trimming came from the DNA. The sample has fewer than 45,000 clones on record, around 84% of them singletons. The ten largest account for roughly 1.7% of the sample.

Sequenced material: peripheral blood. The V and J genes are TRBV6-5 and TRBJ1-1, with the D gene too uncertain to name. The source of this sequence is a man aged 55-75 years with COVID-19, enrolled during active disease. The CDR3 amino acid sequence is: CASSYVGSTEAFF. The nucleotides read TGTGCCAGCAGTTACGTTGGGAGCACTGAAGCTTTCTTT.